A selection of T cell receptor beta chains follows, all from one sample in a study of technical replicates of blood from a few donors. The assay was immunoSEQ multiplex PCR, and TCRdb's table has in-frame clones only and misses some. The table includes tens of thousands of clones, around 95% detected once. The sample comprised T cells isolated from PBMCs. These receptors all stem from a human donor in good health. The CDR3 runs from the conserved cysteine through the conserved F or W. The D gene is left open where the match is weak. Part of the rows lack a size; the others show once, few, many or a class for expanded clones.

>TRBJ2-3|-|-|TRBV29-1
TGCAGCGTTGAGATTAGTAGCGCGCAGTATTTT
CSVEISSAQYF
>TRBJ2-3|TRBD2|-|TRBV28
TGTGCCAGCAGTTTCGCCTCGGGACTAGCGGGAGGGGGGGATACGCAGTATTTT
CASSFASGLAGGGDTQYF
>TRBJ1-2|-|-|TRBV19
TGTGCCAGTAGTATAGATCAAGGAAATGAGGGCAGATACTTTAACTATGGCTACACCTTC
CASSIDQGNEGRYFNYGYTF
>TRBJ1-4|TRBD1|-|TRBV7-9
TGTGCCAGCAGCCTCCGGGACAGGGAAGAAAAACTGTTTTTT
CASSLRDREEKLFF
>TRBJ2-2|TRBD2|-|TRBV7-8
TGTGCCAGCAGCTTTAGCGGGAGACCCACCGGGGAGCTGTTTTTT
CASSFSGRPTGELFF
>TRBJ2-3|-|-|TRBV9
TGTGCCAGCAGCGTCCAGCCCGGAGGGACAGATACGCAGTATTTT
CASSVQPGGTDTQYF
>TRBJ2-7|TRBD2|-|TRBV2
TGTGCCAGCAGTGCTAGCGGGAGGGCCCCTTTTGACGAGCAGTACTTC
CASSASGRAPFDEQYF
>TRBJ2-5|TRBD2|-|TRBV2
TGTGCCAGCAGTGAAGCGGGGACTAGCCTAGAGACCCAGTACTTC
CASSEAGTSLETQYF
>TRBJ1-1|-|-|TRBV7-2
TGTGCCAGCAGTATGAGGCGGAACACTGAAGCTTTCTTT
CASSMRRNTEAFF
>TRBJ2-7|-|-|TRBV14
TGTGCCAGCAGCCAAGTAGGAGGATACGAGCAGTACTTC
CASSQVGGYEQYF
>TRBJ2-7|-|-|TRBV28
TGTGCCAGCAGTTTAGGCCCGACTAAGATTCCCTACGAGCAGTACTTC
CASSLGPTKIPYEQYF
>TRBJ2-3|-|-|TRBV4-3
TGCGCCAGCAGCCAAGAGTATGGGGGGGCACAGGATACGCAGTATTTT
CASSQEYGGAQDTQYF
>TRBJ1-2|TRBD1|-|TRBV19
TGTGCCAGTATTGGACAGGGTTCTGTGGCTGGCTACACCTTC
CASIGQGSVAGYTF
>TRBJ2-7|-|-|TRBV11-3
TGTGCCAGCAGCACCCGGGGCTACGAGCAGTACTTC
CASSTRGYEQYF
>TRBJ2-1|TRBD1|-|TRBV7-3
TGTGCCAGCAGCTTAGTGGGACAGGGGTACAATGAGCAGTTCTTC
CASSLVGQGYNEQFF
>TRBJ2-1|TRBD2|-|TRBV6-5
TGTGCCACCGTCGTAGTAGCGGGCGTTTTCTTC
CATVVVAGVFF
>TRBJ1-3|-|-|TRBV13
TGTGCCAGCAGCTCCCTCAGGGTTAATTCTGGAAACACCATATATTTT
CASSSLRVNSGNTIYF
>TRBJ2-7|TRBD1|-|TRBV13
TGTGCCAGCAGCTTCGGGACAGCACTGCGACATGCCGAGCAGTACTTC
CASSFGTALRHAEQYF
>TRBJ2-6|-|-|TRBV5-6
TGTGCCAGCAGCTTGCTCGCTGGGGCCAACGTCCTGACTTTC
CASSLLAGANVLTF
>TRBJ2-2|-|-|TRBV6-5
TGTGCCAGCAGCGGTAGCGGAACCACCGGGGAGCTGTTTTTT
CASSGSGTTGELFF
>TRBJ1-4|TRBD1|-|TRBV18
TGTGCCAGCTCACCAGGGGAGACAGGGGCCGGAAAACTGTTTTTT
CASSPGETGAGKLFF
>TRBJ2-3|-|-|TRBV4-2
TGTGCCAGCAGCCAAGACAGGGTCCCCTCTTTT
CASSQDRVPSF
>TRBJ2-3|TRBD2|-|TRBV5-6
TGTGCCAGCAGCGCACCGGGACTAGACACAGATACGCAGTATTTT
CASSAPGLDTDTQYF
>TRBJ2-1|-|-|TRBV5-8
TGTGCCACCCAACTCGGCAATGAGCAGTTCTTC
CATQLGNEQFF
>TRBJ1-2|-|-|TRBV5-1
TGCGCCAGCAGCTTGGATGCGGTTCCCAATAACTATGGCTACACCTTC
CASSLDAVPNNYGYTF
>TRBJ2-3|-|-|TRBV11-3
TGTGCCAGCAGCTTAGCCGAGACAGACAGCACAGATACGCAGTATTTT
CASSLAETDSTDTQYF
>TRBJ1-2|TRBD1|-|TRBV7-3
TGTGCCAGCAGCCCACAGGGGTCAGAGGGCTATGGCTACACCTTC
CASSPQGSEGYGYTF
>TRBJ2-5|TRBD2|-|TRBV28
TGTGCCAGCAGTTTACCCCGCCTAGCGGGAGCCCAAGAGACCCAGTACTTC
CASSLPRLAGAQETQYF
>TRBJ1-1|-|-|TRBV13
TGTGCCAGCAGCTTATTGGCGGGCGGCACTGAAGCTTTCTTT
CASSLLAGGTEAFF
>TRBJ1-5|-|-|TRBV18
TGTGCCAGCTTACCCGGGGGGGCAAGCAATCAGCCCCAGCATTTT
CASLPGGASNQPQHF
>TRBJ1-2|-|-|TRBV5-4
TGTGCCAGCAGCTTGAACAGGCTTAACTATGGCTACACCTTC
CASSLNRLNYGYTF
>TRBJ2-7|-|once|TRBV4-1
TGCGCCAGCAGCCAAGGGCGACACTACGAGCAGTACTTC
CASSQGRHYEQYF
>TRBJ1-1|TRBD1|-|TRBV11-1
TGTGCCAGCAGCCCCCGACAGGGATCGAACACTGAAGCTTTCTTT
CASSPRQGSNTEAFF
>TRBJ2-4|-|-|TRBV27
TGTGCCAGCAGACAAACAGGGACTATAGCCAAAAACATTCAGTACTTC
CASRQTGTIAKNIQYF
>TRBJ2-3|TRBD2|-|TRBV2
TGTGCCAGCAAGCTCGGGACTATCACAGATACGCAGTATTTT
CASKLGTITDTQYF
>TRBJ1-5|-|-|TRBV18
TGTGCCAGCTCACCCGACAGATATCAGCCCCAGCATTTT
CASSPDRYQPQHF
>TRBJ2-1|-|-|TRBV2
TGTGCCATCCAAGCGGAAGGATACAATGAGCAGTTCTTC
CAIQAEGYNEQFF
>TRBJ2-5|-|-|TRBV9
TGTGCCAGCAGCACATCTCTCCAAGAGACCCAGTACTTC
CASSTSLQETQYF
>TRBJ1-4|-|-|TRBV30
TGTGCCTGGAGTGTACCTGGGAGGGAAAAACTGTTTTTT
CAWSVPGREKLFF
>TRBJ1-1|-|once|TRBV5-6
TGTGCCAGCAGCTTGGGGGGGCTAAGTACTGAAGCTTTCTTT
CASSLGGLSTEAFF
>TRBJ2-7|TRBD1|-|TRBV5-8
TGTGCCAGCAGCCCAGGACAGGGGTATAAGGACGAGCAGTACTTC
CASSPGQGYKDEQYF
>TRBJ2-2|-|-|TRBV10-3
TGTGCCATCAGTGTGCGTAACGGGGAGCTGTTTTTT
CAISVRNGELFF
>TRBJ2-2|TRBD1|-|TRBV7-2
TGTGCCAGCAGCCGTGGACAGGGAATGACCGGGGAGCTGTTTTTT
CASSRGQGMTGELFF
>TRBJ2-2|-|-|TRBV7-9
TGTGCCAGCAGCTCCCGCAGGAGGCCCGGGGAGCTGTTTTTT
CASSSRRRPGELFF